This T cell receptor beta chain was retrieved from a study of cytomegalovirus exposure and HLA in healthy donors. Study overall: It was reported in a later analysis that the 120 validation repertoires used the same platform as the approximately 670 first-cohort repertoires.

Libraries were prepared by immunoSEQ multiplex PCR; TCRdb keeps only in-frame clonotypes and omits some of them. This sample has around 400,000 clones, with more than 80% found just once. On this clone: Its antigen remains unidentified.

Germline CDR1 is SGHVS and CDR2 is FQNEAQ. This CDR3 has 15 residues. V lost 3 bases to trimming and J lost 7 bases, with 13 bases between them. Study observations and caveats: Associated with cytomegalovirus, according to the listing, were 150 to 200 TCR beta chains. A classifier reportedly called cytomegalovirus status with high sensitivity and specificity.

The donors were in the 120-subject validation cohort, distinct from the approximately 730-subject first cohort. This sequence joins TRBV7-8 and TRBJ1-6, with D possibly matching TRBD1 (6 bases). The source material was PBMCs. The clonotype was recovered from a woman aged 18-35 years in good health and CMV-seronegative. CDR3 coding DNA: TGTGCCAGCAGCTTGGGAGACAGGAAAAATTCACCCCTCCACTTT. Protein: CASSLGDRKNSPLHF.